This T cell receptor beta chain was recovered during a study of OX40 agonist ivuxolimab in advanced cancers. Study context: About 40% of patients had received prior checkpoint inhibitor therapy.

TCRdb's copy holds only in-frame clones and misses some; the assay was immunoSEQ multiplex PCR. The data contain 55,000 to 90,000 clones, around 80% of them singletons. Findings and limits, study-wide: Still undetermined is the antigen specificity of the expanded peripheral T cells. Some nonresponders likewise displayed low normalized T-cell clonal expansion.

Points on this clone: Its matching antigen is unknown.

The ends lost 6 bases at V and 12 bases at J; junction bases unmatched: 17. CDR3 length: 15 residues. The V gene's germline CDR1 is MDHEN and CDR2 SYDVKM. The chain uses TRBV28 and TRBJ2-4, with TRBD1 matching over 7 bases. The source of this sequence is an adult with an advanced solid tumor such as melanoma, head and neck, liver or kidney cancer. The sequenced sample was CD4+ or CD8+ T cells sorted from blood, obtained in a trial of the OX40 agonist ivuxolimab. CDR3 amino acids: CASSPVDRAVEAQYF. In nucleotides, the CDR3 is TGTGCCAGCAGCCCAGTCGACAGGGCCGTCGAGGCTCAGTACTTC.